This TCR beta chain is drawn from a study of blood T cell repertoires in COVID-19. Profiled with immunoSEQ multiplex PCR; TCRdb holds only in-frame clones, not every one. Found here are about 100,000 clones, 89% of them singletons; the top ten hold 4.9%. V dropped 5 bases and J dropped 6 bases, with 8 bases sitting between them. The CDR3 has 12 residues. This chain uses TRBV12-3 or TRBV12-4 with TRBJ2-1, with D possibly TRBD2 on 5 matching bases. What was sequenced was peripheral blood. The source of this sequence is a man in his forties or fifties with active or convalescent COVID-19. The CDR3: CASSRSGNEQFF. The CDR3 DNA is TGTGCCAGCAGTAGAAGCGGCAATGAGCAGTTCTTC.